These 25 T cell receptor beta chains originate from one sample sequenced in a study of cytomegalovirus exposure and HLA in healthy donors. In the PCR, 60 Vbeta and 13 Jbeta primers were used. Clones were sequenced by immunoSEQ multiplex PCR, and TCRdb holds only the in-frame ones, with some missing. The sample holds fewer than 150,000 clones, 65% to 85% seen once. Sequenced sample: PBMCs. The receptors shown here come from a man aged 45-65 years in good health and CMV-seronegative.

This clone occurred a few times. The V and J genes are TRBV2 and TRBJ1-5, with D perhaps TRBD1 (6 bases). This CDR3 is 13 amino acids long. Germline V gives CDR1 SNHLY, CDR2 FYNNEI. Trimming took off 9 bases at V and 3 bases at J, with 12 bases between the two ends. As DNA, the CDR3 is TGTGCCAGTACCCGGGACACCAATCAGCCCCAGCATTTT. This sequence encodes CASTRDTNQPQHF.

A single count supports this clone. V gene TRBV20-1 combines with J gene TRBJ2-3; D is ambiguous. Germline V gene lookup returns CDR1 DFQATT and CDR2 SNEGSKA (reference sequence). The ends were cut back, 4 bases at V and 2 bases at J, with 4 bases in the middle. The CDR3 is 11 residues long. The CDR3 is CSATYTDTQYF. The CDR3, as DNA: TGCAGTGCTACCTACACAGATACGCAGTATTTT.

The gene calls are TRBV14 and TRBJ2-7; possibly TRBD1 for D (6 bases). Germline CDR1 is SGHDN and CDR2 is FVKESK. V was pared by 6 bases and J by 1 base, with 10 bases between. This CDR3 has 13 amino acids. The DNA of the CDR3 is TGTGCCAGCAGTTTGGACAGATCCTACGAGCAGTACTTC. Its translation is CASSLDRSYEQYF.

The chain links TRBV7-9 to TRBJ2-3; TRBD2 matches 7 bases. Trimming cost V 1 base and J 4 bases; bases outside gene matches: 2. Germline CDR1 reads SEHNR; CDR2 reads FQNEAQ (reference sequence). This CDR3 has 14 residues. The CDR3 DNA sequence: TGTGCCAGCAGCTTAGGCGGGAGTTCAGATACGCAGTATTTT. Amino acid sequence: CASSLGGSSDTQYF.

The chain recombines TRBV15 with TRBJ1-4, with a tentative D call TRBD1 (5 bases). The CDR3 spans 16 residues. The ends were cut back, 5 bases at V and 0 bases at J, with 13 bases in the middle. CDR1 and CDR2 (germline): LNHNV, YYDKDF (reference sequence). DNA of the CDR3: TGTGCCACCAGCCCCAAGGGGTCCGCAACTAATGAAAAACTGTTTTTT. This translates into CATSPKGSATNEKLFF.

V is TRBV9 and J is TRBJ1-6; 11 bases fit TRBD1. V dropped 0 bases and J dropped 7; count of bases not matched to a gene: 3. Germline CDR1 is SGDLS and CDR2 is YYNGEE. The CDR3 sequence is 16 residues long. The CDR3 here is CASSVGDRGDNSPLHF. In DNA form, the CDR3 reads TGTGCCAGCAGCGTAGGGGACAGGGGGGACAATTCACCCCTCCACTTT.

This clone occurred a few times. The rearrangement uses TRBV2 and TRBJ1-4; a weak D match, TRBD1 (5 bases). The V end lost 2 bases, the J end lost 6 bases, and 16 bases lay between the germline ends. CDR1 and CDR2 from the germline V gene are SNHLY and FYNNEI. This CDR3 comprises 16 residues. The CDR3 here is CASSERRRRGYEKLFF. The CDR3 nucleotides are TGTGCCAGCAGTGAACGGCGGCGGAGGGGATATGAAAAACTGTTTTTT.

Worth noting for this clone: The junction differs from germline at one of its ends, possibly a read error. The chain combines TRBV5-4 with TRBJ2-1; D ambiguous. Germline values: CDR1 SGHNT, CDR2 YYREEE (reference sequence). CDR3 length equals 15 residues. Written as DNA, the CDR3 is TGTGCCAGCAGCTTGGCCCTGAGCTCCTGCAATGAGCAGTTCTTC. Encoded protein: CASSLALSSCNEQFF.

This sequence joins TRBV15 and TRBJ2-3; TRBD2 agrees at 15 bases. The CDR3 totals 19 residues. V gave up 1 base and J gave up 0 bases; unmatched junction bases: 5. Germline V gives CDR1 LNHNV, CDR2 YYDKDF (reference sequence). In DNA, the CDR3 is TGTGCCACCAGCAGAGGGGGACTAGCGGGAGGTCAGAGCACAGATACGCAGTATTTT. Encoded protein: CATSRGGLAGGQSTDTQYF.

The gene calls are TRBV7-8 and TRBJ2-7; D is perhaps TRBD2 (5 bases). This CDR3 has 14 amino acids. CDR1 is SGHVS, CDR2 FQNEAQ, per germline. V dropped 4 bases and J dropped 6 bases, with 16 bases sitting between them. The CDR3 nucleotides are TGTGCCAGCAGCTCGCAGAGGGCTGAAGTCGAGCAGTACTTC. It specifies CASSSQRAEVEQYF.

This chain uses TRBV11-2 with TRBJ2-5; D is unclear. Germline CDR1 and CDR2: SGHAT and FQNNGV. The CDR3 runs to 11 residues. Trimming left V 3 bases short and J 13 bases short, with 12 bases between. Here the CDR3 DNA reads TGTGCCAGCAGCTTGGGCCTTACGTGGTACTTC. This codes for CASSLGLTWYF.

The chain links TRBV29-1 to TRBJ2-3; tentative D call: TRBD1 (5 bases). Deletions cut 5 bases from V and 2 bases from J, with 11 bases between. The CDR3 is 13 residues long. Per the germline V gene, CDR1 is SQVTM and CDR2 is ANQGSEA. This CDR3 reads CSVRGKDTDTQYF. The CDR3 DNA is TGCAGCGTTAGGGGTAAAGACACAGATACGCAGTATTTT.

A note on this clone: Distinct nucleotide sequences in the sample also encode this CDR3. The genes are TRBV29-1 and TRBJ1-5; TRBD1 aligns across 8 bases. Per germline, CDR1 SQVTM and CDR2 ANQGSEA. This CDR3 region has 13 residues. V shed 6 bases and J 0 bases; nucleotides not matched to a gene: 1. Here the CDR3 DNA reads TGCAGCGTGGGACAGGATAGCAATCAGCCCCAGCATTTT. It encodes CSVGQDSNQPQHF.

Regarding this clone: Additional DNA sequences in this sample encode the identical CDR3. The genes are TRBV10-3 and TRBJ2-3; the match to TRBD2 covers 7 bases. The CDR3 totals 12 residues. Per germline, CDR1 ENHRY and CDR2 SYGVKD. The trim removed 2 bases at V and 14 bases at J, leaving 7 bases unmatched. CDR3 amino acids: CAISEARTSSYF. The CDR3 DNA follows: TGTGCCATCAGTGAGGCCCGGACTAGTTCGTATTTT.

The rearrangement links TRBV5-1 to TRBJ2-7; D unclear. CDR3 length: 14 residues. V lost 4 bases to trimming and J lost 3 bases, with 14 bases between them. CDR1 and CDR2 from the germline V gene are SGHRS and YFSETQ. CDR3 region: CASSVDPRSYEQYF. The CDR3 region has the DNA TGCGCCAGCAGCGTGGACCCGAGGAGCTACGAGCAGTACTTC.

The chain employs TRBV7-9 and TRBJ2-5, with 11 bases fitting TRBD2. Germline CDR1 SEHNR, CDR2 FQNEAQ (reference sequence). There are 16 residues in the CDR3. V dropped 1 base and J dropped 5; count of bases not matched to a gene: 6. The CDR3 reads CASSLVLAGVGETQYF. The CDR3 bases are TGTGCCAGCAGCTTAGTACTAGCGGGAGTAGGGGAGACCCAGTACTTC.

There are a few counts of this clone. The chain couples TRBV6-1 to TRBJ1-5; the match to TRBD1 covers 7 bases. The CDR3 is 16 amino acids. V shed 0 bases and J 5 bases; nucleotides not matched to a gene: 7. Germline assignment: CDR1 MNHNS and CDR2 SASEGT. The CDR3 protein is CASSEATPGGYQPQHF. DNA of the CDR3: TGTGCCAGCAGTGAAGCTACGCCAGGGGGTTATCAGCCCCAGCATTTT.

For the CDR3, the DNA is TGTGCCAGCAGTCGGGGGGCTGGAGAGACCCAGTACTTC. Its translation: CASSRGAGETQYF. This chain uses TRBV11-2 with TRBJ2-5; tentatively, D is TRBD2 (7 bases). Trimming shortened V by 6 bases and J by 4 bases, and 12 bases separated the two germline ends. Germline loops: CDR1 SGHAT, CDR2 FQNNGV. The CDR3 is made up of 13 amino acids.

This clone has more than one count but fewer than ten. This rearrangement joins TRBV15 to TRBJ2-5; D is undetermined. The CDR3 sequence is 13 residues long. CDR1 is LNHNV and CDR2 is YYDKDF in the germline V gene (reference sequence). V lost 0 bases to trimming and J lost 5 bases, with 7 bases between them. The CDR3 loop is CATSRDVRETQYF. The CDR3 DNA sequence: TGTGCCACCAGCAGAGATGTTCGGGAGACCCAGTACTTC.

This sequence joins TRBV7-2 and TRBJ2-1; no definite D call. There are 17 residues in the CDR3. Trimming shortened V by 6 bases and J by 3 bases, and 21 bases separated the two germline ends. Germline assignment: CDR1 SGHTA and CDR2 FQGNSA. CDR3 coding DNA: TGTGCCAGCAGTCTAAGCCCCGGCGGATTCCTCTACAATGAGCAGTTCTTC. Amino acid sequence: CASSLSPGGFLYNEQFF.

CDR3 DNA sequence: TGTGCCAGCAGTGACTTCAGGGTTACCGGGGAGCTGTTTTTT. It translates to CASSDFRVTGELFF. The rearrangement joins TRBV2 to TRBJ2-2, with D tentatively TRBD1 (5 bases). V was cut by 3 bases and J by 5 bases, with 10 bases left in between. The V gene's germline CDR1 is SNHLY and CDR2 FYNNEI. This CDR3 contains 14 residues.

In DNA form, the CDR3 reads TGTGCCAGCAGTGAATTGGGGGGCTCTGGGGCCAACGTCCTGACTTTC. Its protein product is CASSELGGSGANVLTF. The rearrangement joins TRBV6-1 to TRBJ2-6; possibly TRBD2 for D (6 bases). This CDR3 is 16 amino acids long. Trimming removed 2 bases from V and 0 bases from J, with 8 bases in between. Germline CDR1 reads MNHNS; CDR2 reads SASEGT.

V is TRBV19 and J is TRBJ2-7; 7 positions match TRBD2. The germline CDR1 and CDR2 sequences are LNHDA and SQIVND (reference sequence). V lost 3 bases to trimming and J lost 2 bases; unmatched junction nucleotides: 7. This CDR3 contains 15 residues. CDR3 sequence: CASSISSGSTYEQYF. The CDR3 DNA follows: TGTGCCAGTAGTATCAGTAGCGGGTCAACCTACGAGCAGTACTTC.

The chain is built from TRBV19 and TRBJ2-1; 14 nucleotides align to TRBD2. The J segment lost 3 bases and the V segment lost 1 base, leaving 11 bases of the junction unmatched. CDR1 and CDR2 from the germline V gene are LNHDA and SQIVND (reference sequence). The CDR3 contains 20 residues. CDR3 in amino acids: CASSIGRGLAGARRYNEQFF. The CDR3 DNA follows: TGTGCCAGTAGTATAGGAAGGGGACTAGCGGGAGCTCGGCGCTACAATGAGCAGTTCTTC.

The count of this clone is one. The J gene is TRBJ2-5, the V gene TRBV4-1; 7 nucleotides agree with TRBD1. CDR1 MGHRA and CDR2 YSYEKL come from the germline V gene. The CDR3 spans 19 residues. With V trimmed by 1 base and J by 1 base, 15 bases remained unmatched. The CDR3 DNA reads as TGCGCCAGCAGCCAAGTCGGACAGGTATACGGTTTGGGCCAAGAGACCCAGTACTTC. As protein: CASSQVGQVYGLGQETQYF.